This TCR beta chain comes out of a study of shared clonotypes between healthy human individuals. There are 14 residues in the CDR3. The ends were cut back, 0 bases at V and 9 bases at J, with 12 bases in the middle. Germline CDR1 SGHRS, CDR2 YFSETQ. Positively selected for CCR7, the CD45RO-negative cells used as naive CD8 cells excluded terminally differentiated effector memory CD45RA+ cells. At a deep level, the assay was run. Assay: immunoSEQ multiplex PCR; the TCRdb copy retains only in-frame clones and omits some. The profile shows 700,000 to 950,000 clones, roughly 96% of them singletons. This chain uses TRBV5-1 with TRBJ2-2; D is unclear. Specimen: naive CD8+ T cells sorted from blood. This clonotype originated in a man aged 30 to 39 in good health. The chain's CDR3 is CASSLAGVARELFF. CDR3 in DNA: TGCGCCAGCAGCTTGGCCGGCGTTGCTAGGGAGCTGTTTTTT.